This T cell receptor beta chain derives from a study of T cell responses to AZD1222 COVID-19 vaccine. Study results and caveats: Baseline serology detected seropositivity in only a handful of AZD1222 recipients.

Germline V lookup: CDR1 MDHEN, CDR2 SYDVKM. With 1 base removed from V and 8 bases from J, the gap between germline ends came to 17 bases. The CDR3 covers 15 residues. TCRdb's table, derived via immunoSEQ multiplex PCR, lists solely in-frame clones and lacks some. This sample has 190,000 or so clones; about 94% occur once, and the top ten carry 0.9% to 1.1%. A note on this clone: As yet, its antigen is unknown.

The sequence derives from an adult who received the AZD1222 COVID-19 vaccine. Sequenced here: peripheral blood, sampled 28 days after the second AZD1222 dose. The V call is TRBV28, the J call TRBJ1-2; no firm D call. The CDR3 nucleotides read TGTGCCAGCAGTTTATCTAGAACGGCCTTCGGGGGCTACACCTTC. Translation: CASSLSRTAFGGYTF.